The entry that follows covers one T cell receptor beta chain sequence. Its antigen is not known. This specimen includes other DNA sequences encoding the same CDR3. With 60 Vbeta and 13 Jbeta primers, the PCR was carried out. The data were produced by immunoSEQ multiplex PCR, yet TCRdb's version contains in-frame clones alone and is incomplete. The sample lists approximately 210,000 clones, over 75% occurring once. The data originate from a study of cytomegalovirus exposure and HLA in healthy donors. Whole-study results and caveats: It was reported in a later analysis that an Asian-associated ancestry cluster showed fewer N-insertions than the approximately 700-donor mean.

The sample consisted of PBMCs. The receptor was derived from a male donor in good health and CMV-seronegative.

DNA of the CDR3: TGCGCCAGCAGCCCTGGGGGGGCCGAGACCCAGTACTTC. As protein: CASSPGGAETQYF. The chain is built from TRBV5-1 and TRBJ2-5, with D maybe TRBD2 (7 bases). Between the trimmed V and J ends, which lost 4 bases and 5 bases, there was a span of 12 bases. The CDR3 length is 13 residues. Germline V lookup: CDR1 SGHRS, CDR2 YFSETQ.